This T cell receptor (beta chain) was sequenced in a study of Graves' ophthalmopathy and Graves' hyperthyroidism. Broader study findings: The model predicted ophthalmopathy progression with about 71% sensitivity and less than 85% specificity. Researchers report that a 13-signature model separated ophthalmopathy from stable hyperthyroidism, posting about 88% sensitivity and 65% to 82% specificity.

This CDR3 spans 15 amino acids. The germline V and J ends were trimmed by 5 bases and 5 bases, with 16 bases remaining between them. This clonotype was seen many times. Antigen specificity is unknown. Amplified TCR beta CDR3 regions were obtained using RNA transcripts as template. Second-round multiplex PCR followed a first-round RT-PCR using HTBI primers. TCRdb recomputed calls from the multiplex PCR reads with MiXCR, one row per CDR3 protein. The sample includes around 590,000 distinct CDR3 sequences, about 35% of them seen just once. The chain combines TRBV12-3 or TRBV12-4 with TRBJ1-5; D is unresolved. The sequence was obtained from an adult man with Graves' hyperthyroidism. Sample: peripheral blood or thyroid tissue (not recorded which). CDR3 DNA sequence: TGTGCCAGCAGTCCGGGATCTACAACCCATCAGCCCCAGCATTTT. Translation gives CASSPGSTTHQPQHF.